This T cell receptor (beta chain) is drawn from a study of blood T cells in healthy people across ages. This clonotype was detected only a few times. A sample-barcoded 5' primer and a J-beta primer mix were used in a second PCR of about 7 to 12 cycles. TCRdb fed the 5' RACE reads into MiXCR, producing one record per CDR3 protein. Here the sample spans about 1 million distinct CDR3 sequences, under 45% being singletons. Healthy individuals of Caucasian origin from Russia, aged roughly 6 to 95, served as donors. The sequenced sample consisted of blood. The source is a woman between 55 and 75 years old in good health.

CDR3: CSVEATRNNEQYF. CDR3 in DNA: TGCAGCGTTGAAGCGACTAGAAACAATGAGCAGTACTTC. V is TRBV29-1 and J is TRBJ2-7; tentative D call: TRBD2 (6 bases). CDR1 is SQVTM, CDR2 ANQGSEA, per germline. V was clipped by 1 base and J by 7 bases, with 14 bases between them. The CDR3 spans 13 residues.